These T cell receptor beta chains were read from a single sample in a study of cytomegalovirus exposure and HLA in healthy donors. Measured with immunoSEQ multiplex PCR; TCRdb has only the in-frame clones, and not every one. The sample has 85,000 or so clones. Sequenced: PBMCs. The receptors were gathered from a woman aged 25-40 years in good health and CMV-seronegative. Both conserved end residues are part of each CDR3. A D gene is named only where the DNA matches it firmly.

TRBD2 TRBJ2-7 TRBV6-5 CATRLAGDHEQYF TGTGCTACAAGACTAGCGGGAGACCACGAGCAGTACTTC
- TRBJ2-2 TRBV5-1 CASSLATRGLNTGELFF TGCGCCAGCAGCTTGGCCACGCGGGGGCTAAACACCGGGGAGCTGTTTTTT
- TRBJ1-4 TRBV30 CAWRGPNEKLFF TGTGCCTGGAGGGGGCCTAATGAAAAACTGTTTTTT
- TRBJ2-1 TRBV5-1 CASSLPKQFF TGCGCCAGCTCGCTACCGAAGCAGTTCTTC
TRBD1 TRBJ2-1 TRBV29-1 CSVFGTGGDNEQFF TGCAGCGTGTTTGGGACAGGGGGGGACAATGAGCAGTTCTTC
- TRBJ1-1 TRBV14 CASSQEGGGNTEAFF TGTGCCAGCAGCCAAGAAGGGGGTGGGAACACTGAAGCTTTCTTT
TRBD2 TRBJ2-1 TRBV14 CASSQRFSGLGEQFF TGTGCCAGCAGCCAGCGGTTTAGCGGGTTAGGTGAGCAGTTCTTC
- TRBJ1-1 TRBV29-1 CSVGRTGVVEAFF TGCAGCGTTGGGAGGACTGGTGTCGTTGAAGCTTTCTTT
- TRBJ2-1 TRBV7-7 CASSPAGYNEQFF TGTGCCAGCAGCCCCGCGGGGTACAATGAGCAGTTCTTC
TRBD1 TRBJ1-2 TRBV7-2 CASSLKQGVGYTF TGTGCCAGCAGCTTAAAACAGGGGGTAGGCTACACCTTC
TRBD2 TRBJ2-7 TRBV15 CATSRGVSGITEQYF TGTGCCACCAGCAGAGGGGTTAGCGGGATCACGGAGCAGTACTTC
- TRBJ1-1 TRBV19 CASTQRGITEAFF TGTGCCAGTACCCAACGGGGGATCACTGAAGCTTTCTTT
TRBD2 TRBJ2-3 TRBV5-1 CASKLAGGSDTQYF TGCGCCAGCAAGTTAGCGGGAGGATCAGATACGCAGTATTTT
TRBD1 TRBJ1-1 TRBV7-9 CASGTGTVNTEAFF TGTGCCAGCGGGACCGGGACAGTAAACACTGAAGCTTTCTTT
TRBD1 TRBJ1-1 TRBV7-9 CASSRGGSPAYEAFF TGTGCCAGCAGCCGAGGGGGCAGCCCAGCGTATGAAGCTTTCTTT
- TRBJ2-3 TRBV29-1 CSVEASARDTQYF TGCAGCGTTGAGGCTAGCGCAAGGGATACGCAGTATTTT
TRBD2 TRBJ2-1 TRBV5-1 CASSIGLAGVGDEQFF TGCGCCAGCAGCATAGGACTAGCGGGGGTCGGGGATGAGCAGTTCTTC
- TRBJ1-1 TRBV5-1 CASSSAGGNTEDFF TGCGCCAGCAGCTCCGCTGGGGGGAACACTGAAGATTTCTTT
- TRBJ1-2 TRBV19 CASSAQGTDGYTF TGTGCCAGTAGTGCTCAGGGTACGGATGGCTACACCTTC
- TRBJ1-5 TRBV7-8 CASSPSYRDNQPQHF TGTGCCAGCAGCCCCAGCTACAGGGACAATCAGCCCCAGCATTTT
TRBD2 TRBJ2-1 TRBV18 CASSPMGLDNEQFF TGTGCCAGCTCACCAATGGGACTAGACAATGAGCAGTTCTTC
- TRBJ1-2 TRBV19 CASSIMAQELTYYGYTF TGTGCCAGTAGTATAATGGCACAGGAATTAACCTACTATGGCTACACCTTC
TRBD2 TRBJ2-5 TRBV5-4 CASSLETSGGAEGETQYF TGTGCCAGCAGCTTGGAGACTAGCGGGGGGGCCGAGGGCGAGACCCAGTACTTC
TRBD1 TRBJ2-3 TRBV5-1 CASSSGTGDLTDTQYF TGCGCCAGCAGCTCCGGGACAGGGGATCTCACAGATACGCAGTATTTT
TRBD1 TRBJ2-7 TRBV7-2 CASSFYPGQGYEQYF TGTGCCAGCAGCTTTTATCCGGGACAGGGTTACGAGCAGTACTTC
- TRBJ2-2 TRBV7-9 CAPGSGTGELFF TGTGCGCCCGGGTCGGGGACCGGGGAGCTGTTTTTT
TRBD2 TRBJ2-3 TRBV6-1 CASRRDYTDTQYF TGTGCCAGCAGAAGGGACTACACAGATACGCAGTATTTT
TRBD1 TRBJ2-7 TRBV15 CATSRDRQGIAYEQYF TGTGCCACCAGCAGAGATAGACAGGGCATAGCCTACGAGCAGTACTTC
TRBD1 TRBJ2-7 TRBV18 CASSSQGMGYEQYF TGTGCCAGCTCATCACAGGGGATGGGGTACGAGCAGTACTTC
TRBD1 TRBJ2-7 TRBV10-2 CASSGDSSYEQYF TGCGCCAGCAGTGGGGACAGTTCGTACGAGCAGTACTTC
- TRBJ1-1 TRBV18 CASLTTAPNTEAFF TGTGCCAGCCTGACGACAGCCCCGAACACTGAAGCTTTCTTT
TRBD2 TRBJ2-2 TRBV5-1 CASSLLAGGNTGELFF TGCGCCAGCAGCTTGCTAGCGGGAGGGAACACCGGGGAGCTGTTTTTT
TRBD2 TRBJ2-3 TRBV10-1 CASSESSGDERTQYF TGCGCCAGCAGTGAATCTAGCGGAGATGAGCGTACGCAGTATTTT
TRBD2 TRBJ2-3 TRBV11-2 CASRVTGGPTDTQYF TGTGCCAGCCGTGTCACGGGGGGGCCGACAGATACGCAGTATTTT
- TRBJ2-5 TRBV7-2 CASSLRAGLVQNQYF TGTGCCAGCAGCTTAAGGGCAGGGCTGGTACAGAACCAGTACTTC
- TRBJ2-3 TRBV18 CASSLQGSTDTQYF TGTGCCAGCTCACTCCAGGGTAGCACAGATACGCAGTATTTT
TRBD1 TRBJ1-1 TRBV6-1 CASIRQGDTEAFF TGTGCCAGCATTCGTCAGGGGGACACTGAAGCTTTCTTT
- TRBJ2-7 TRBV9 CASSQGGDEQYF TGTGCCAGCAGCCAGGGGGGAGACGAGCAGTACTTC
- TRBJ2-7 TRBV4-1 CASSRDSAQSYEQYF TGCGCCAGCAGCCGGGACTCAGCACAATCCTACGAGCAGTACTTC
TRBD2 TRBJ2-5 TRBV19 CASSIGLAGSQETQYF TGTGCCAGTAGTATAGGACTAGCGGGTTCTCAAGAGACCCAGTACTTC
TRBD1 TRBJ2-7 TRBV13 CASSHTGQGNHLSYEQYF TGTGCCAGCAGCCATACAGGACAGGGGAACCATCTCTCCTACGAGCAGTACTTC
- TRBJ2-5 TRBV15 CATSSDRAGQETQYF TGTGCCACCAGCAGCGATCGGGCGGGGCAAGAGACCCAGTACTTC
TRBD2 TRBJ2-3 TRBV5-1 CASSLALAGDPDTQYF TGCGCCAGCAGCTTGGCTTTAGCGGGAGACCCAGATACGCAGTATTTT
TRBD2 TRBJ2-5 TRBV4-1 CASRSLAGVTETQYF TGCGCCAGCAGATCTCTAGCGGGAGTTACGGAGACCCAGTACTTC
TRBD2 TRBJ2-4 TRBV4-2 CASSQEAGAGGNIQYF TGTGCCAGCAGCCAAGAAGCGGGGGCGGGGGGGAACATTCAGTACTTC
TRBD2 TRBJ2-4 TRBV19 CASSIVLAGIQYF TGTGCCAGTAGTATAGTATTAGCGGGCATTCAGTACTTC
- TRBJ1-1 TRBV6-1 CASSEARKGGTEAFF TGTGCCAGCAGTGAAGCGCGAAAGGGGGGGACTGAAGCTTTCTTT
TRBD1 TRBJ1-6 TRBV18 CASSRTGDNSPLHF TGTGCCAGCTCACGGACAGGGGATAATTCACCCCTCCACTTT
- TRBJ1-1 TRBV5-1 CASSFSTGGTEAFF TGCGCCAGCAGCTTTTCGACAGGAGGAACTGAAGCTTTCTTT
- TRBJ1-5 TRBV19 CASSLQGNQPQHF TGTGCCAGTAGTCTCCAGGGGAATCAGCCCCAGCATTTT
TRBD2 TRBJ2-7 TRBV5-1 CASSLLPGLAYEQYF TGCGCCAGCAGCTTGCTTCCGGGACTAGCATACGAGCAGTACTTC
- TRBJ1-1 TRBV18 CASSPPPRNTEAFF TGTGCCAGCTCACCACCGCCCAGGAACACTGAAGCTTTCTTT
TRBD1 TRBJ1-1 TRBV6-6 CASRPGGTNTEAFF TGTGCCAGCAGACCAGGGGGTACGAACACTGAAGCTTTCTTT